This T cell receptor beta chain was recovered during a study of blood T cell repertoires in COVID-19. The germline V and J ends were trimmed by 5 bases and 0 bases, with 12 bases remaining between them. CDR1 is SGHRS, CDR2 YFSETQ, per germline. CDR3 length equals 15 residues. A single count supports this clone. The repertoire was sequenced with immunoSEQ multiplex PCR; TCRdb's copy has only in-frame clones and lacks some. The repertoire holds about 100,000 clones, with more than 75% as singletons. The source of this sequence is a human donor in a cohort sampled during active COVID-19. Sequencing was done on a sample of peripheral blood. This chain joins TRBV5-1 and TRBJ1-3, with D perhaps TRBD1 (5 bases). CDR3 nucleotides: TGCGCCAGCAGGTCAGGGTTGAGCTCTGGAAACACCATATATTTT. Protein sequence: CASRSGLSSGNTIYF.